What follows is one T cell receptor beta chain and its context. Its antigen is unidentified. The data are from a study of T cells in localized non-small cell lung cancer. Study-wide points: Increased T cell density in blood showed an association with longer overall survival. Compared with tumor, uninvolved adjacent lung displayed greater T cell clonality, ranking highest overall. Median detection of top 100 tumor clones in adjacent lung was around 57 clones. Investigators sequenced only a single tumor region, leaving heterogeneity possible.

CDR1 is SEHNR, CDR2 FQNEAQ, per germline (reference sequence). This CDR3 contains 13 residues. The V gene lost 3 bases and the J gene lost 6 bases, with 11 bases spanning the gap. Produced via immunoSEQ multiplex PCR; TCRdb's table is partial and in-frame only. The profile shows approximately 40,000 clones, around 87% of them singletons. The chain has TRBV7-9 and TRBJ1-2; D possibly corresponds to TRBD1 (6 bases). This receptor was obtained from a man aged 18 to 55 with stage I lung adenocarcinoma. The specimen comprised peripheral blood, sampled before any cancer treatment. The CDR3 region has the DNA TGTGCCAGCAGCTTCACAGGGAGGGATGGCTACACCTTC. This gives the protein CASSFTGRDGYTF. The entire variable domain, with the rest obtained from reference TRBV7-9 and TRBJ1-2, is as follows: DTGVSQNPRHKITKRGQNVTFRCDPISEHNRLYWYRQTLGQGPEFLTYFQNEAQLEKSRLLSDRFSAERPKGSFSTLEIQRTEQGDSAMYLCASSFTGRDGYTFGSGTRLTVV.